This T cell receptor (beta chain) is drawn from a study of Ad26.COV2.S vaccination and SARS-CoV-2 variants. Sequencing used immunoSEQ multiplex PCR; TCRdb keeps in-frame clones, though not all of them. The sample has hundreds of thousands of clones; about 87% are singletons. There are 13 residues in the CDR3. CDR1 is SGHTA, CDR2 FQGNSA, per germline. Trimming cost V 3 bases and J 2 bases, with 5 bases left between them. Specified treatment: around 19 received Ad26.COV2.S at low or high dose, single or two shots; 5 received placebo; per-sample allocation not given. Material that was analyzed had been drawn on day 63 after the first vaccine or placebo injection.

The sample was peripheral blood, taken in a trial of Ad26.COV2.S vaccine versus placebo. This chain joins TRBV7-2 and TRBJ1-5; no reliable D call. This clonotype was obtained from a person aged 18 to 65 who received the Ad26.COV2.S COVID-19 vaccine or a placebo. The CDR3 spells CASSFERNQPQHF. The DNA for the CDR3 is TGTGCCAGCAGCTTTGAACGCAATCAGCCCCAGCATTTT.